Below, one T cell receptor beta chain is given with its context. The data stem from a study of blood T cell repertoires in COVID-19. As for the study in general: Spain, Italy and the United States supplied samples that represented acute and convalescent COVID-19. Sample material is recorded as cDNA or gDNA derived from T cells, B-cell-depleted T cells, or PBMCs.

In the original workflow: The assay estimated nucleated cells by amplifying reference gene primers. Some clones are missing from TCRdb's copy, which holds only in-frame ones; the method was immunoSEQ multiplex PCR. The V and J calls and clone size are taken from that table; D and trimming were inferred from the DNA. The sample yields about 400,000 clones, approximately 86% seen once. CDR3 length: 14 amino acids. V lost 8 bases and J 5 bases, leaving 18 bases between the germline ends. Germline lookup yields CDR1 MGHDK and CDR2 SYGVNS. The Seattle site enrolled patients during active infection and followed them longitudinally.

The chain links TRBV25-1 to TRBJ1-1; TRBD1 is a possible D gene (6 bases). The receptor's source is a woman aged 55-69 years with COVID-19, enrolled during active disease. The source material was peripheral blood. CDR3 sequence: CASQITGRVTEAFF. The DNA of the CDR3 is TGTGCCAGCCAGATAACAGGGCGAGTGACTGAAGCTTTCTTT.